The 23 T cell receptor beta chains reported below all come from one sample, sequenced in a study of blood T cell repertoires in COVID-19. This table comes from immunoSEQ multiplex PCR, and its TCRdb copy is limited to in-frame clones, with some not included. This sample carries about 240,000 clones, around 86% of them seen once, and the ten largest clones take 9.5% to 15%. The sequencing sample was made of peripheral blood. All receptors come from a woman between 55 and 75 years old with active or convalescent COVID-19.

V and J are TRBV19 and TRBJ2-3; no clear D. V lost 10 bases to trimming and J lost 4 bases, with 21 bases between them. This CDR3 comprises 15 residues. Germline V lookup: CDR1 LNHDA, CDR2 SQIVND (reference sequence). The CDR3 DNA follows: TGTGCCACCAACTCCGGAGACCTTAGGCCAGATACGCAGTATTTT. Translation gives CATNSGDLRPDTQYF.

CDR3 sequence reads: CASSQVAAAQYF. For the CDR3, the DNA is TGTGCCAGCAGCCAAGTCGCCGCGGCCCAGTACTTC. The chain couples TRBV3-1 (or the pseudogene TRBV3-2) to TRBJ2-5; D is ambiguous. Per germline, CDR1 LGHDT and CDR2 YNNKEL (reference sequence). The ends were cut back, 1 base at V and 9 bases at J, with 9 bases in the middle. This CDR3 contains 12 residues.

The chain uses TRBV6-6 and TRBJ1-2; TRBD1 agrees at 8 bases. J lost 8 bases, V lost 4 bases, and 12 bases had no gene match. This CDR3 contains 15 residues. The germline V gene encodes CDR1 MNHNY and CDR2 SVGAGI (reference sequence). In DNA form, the CDR3 reads TGTGCCAGCAGTTCCGGGACAGGATACACGGGCGGCTACACCTTC. Amino acid sequence: CASSSGTGYTGGYTF.

This sequence joins TRBV3-1 (or the pseudogene TRBV3-2) and TRBJ1-6; D not resolved. The V and J ends lost 1 base and 0 bases respectively, with 7 bases between them. This CDR3 is 16 amino acids long. Germline CDR1 reads LGHDT; CDR2 reads YNNKEL (reference sequence). The CDR3 protein is CASSQATSSYNSPLHF. Written as DNA, the CDR3 is TGTGCCAGCAGCCAAGCGACTAGCTCCTATAATTCACCCCTCCACTTT.

This clone has just one count. V and J are TRBV6-5 and TRBJ2-3, with TRBD1 matching over 8 bases. The germline gives CDR1 MNHEY, CDR2 SVGAGI. CDR3 length: 15 residues. The trim removed 7 bases at V and 5 bases at J, leaving 11 bases unmatched. DNA of the CDR3: TGTGCCAGCACCGCGACAGGGGAGAGGAAAGATACGCAGTATTTT. It translates to CASTATGERKDTQYF.

This clone showed up just a few times. This chain links TRBV25-1 with TRBJ2-1, with D possibly being TRBD2 (6 bases). CDR1 MGHDK and CDR2 SYGVNS come from the germline V gene. The CDR3 runs 16 residues. V dropped 1 base and J dropped 6 bases, with 16 bases sitting between them. CDR3 DNA: TGTGCCAGCAGTGAATTCGGGCGGGGCCGCTCCAATGAGCAGTTCTTC. This translates into CASSEFGRGRSNEQFF. Combining the CDR3 with reference TRBV25-1 and TRBJ2-1 gives the whole variable domain EADIYQTPRYLVIGTGKKITLECSQTMGHDKMYWYQQDPGMELHLIHYSYGVNSTEKGDLSSESTVSRIRTEHFPLTLESARPSHTSQYLCASSEFGRGRSNEQFFGPGTRLTVL.

The chain links TRBV2 to TRBJ1-5; TRBD1 aligns across 11 bases. This CDR3 is 17 amino acids long. V lost 7 bases and J lost 6; bases outside the gene matches: 14. Germline loops: CDR1 SNHLY, CDR2 FYNNEI. The CDR3 loop reads CASTPGQGANLVQPQHF. The CDR3 DNA sequence: TGTGCCAGCACCCCCGGACAGGGGGCTAATTTGGTTCAGCCCCAGCATTTT.

This clone was observed a handful of times. The rearrangement links TRBV29-1 to TRBJ1-1; D is ambiguous. V lost 3 bases and J 7 bases, leaving 12 bases between the germline ends. The CDR3 is 12 residues long. The germline CDR1 and CDR2 sequences are SQVTM and ANQGSEA. CDR3 protein: CSVDEREGEAFF. CDR3 sequence (DNA): TGCAGCGTTGATGAACGCGAGGGTGAAGCTTTCTTT.

The V and J genes are TRBV7-9 and TRBJ1-1; D ambiguous. CDR3 length: 15 amino acids. Germline V gives CDR1 SEHNR, CDR2 FQNEAQ (reference sequence). The V end lost 2 bases, the J end lost 1 base, and 11 bases lay between the germline ends. DNA for the CDR3: TGTGCCAGCAGCTTAACTCTATCAAAGAACACTGAAGCTTTCTTT. Its protein is CASSLTLSKNTEAFF.

The gene calls are TRBV5-1 and TRBJ1-2; D gene uncertain. The CDR3 runs to 14 residues. V shed 1 base and J shed 4 bases, with 11 bases lying between them. Germline CDR1 reads SGHRS; CDR2 reads YFSETQ. DNA for the CDR3: TGCGCCAGCAGCTTGTCAACAGTTTCCTATGGCTACACCTTC. It yields the protein CASSLSTVSYGYTF.

This sequence joins TRBV19 and TRBJ2-3; 13 nucleotides match TRBD2. J was trimmed by 6 bases and V by 10 bases; bases with no gene match: 7. The CDR3 loop spans 14 amino acids. Germline CDR1 LNHDA, CDR2 SQIVND (reference sequence). CDR3 DNA: TGTGCCACCACACTAGCGGGGGGGCACGATACGCAGTATTTT. Translated: CATTLAGGHDTQYF. Drawing the rest from reference TRBV19 and TRBJ2-3, the complete variable domain is DGGITQSPKYLFRKEGQNVTLSCEQNLNHDAMYWYRQDPGQGLRLIYYSQIVNDFQKGDIAEGYSVSREKKESFPLTVTSAQKNPTAFYLCATTLAGGHDTQYFGPGTRLTVL.

The chain has TRBV25-1 and TRBJ1-2; 8 nucleotides align to TRBD1. CDR3 length equals 15 residues. Trimming removed 5 bases from V and 2 bases from J; junction bases left unmatched: 7. Germline values: CDR1 MGHDK, CDR2 SYGVNS. The CDR3 loop reads CASSHLDRENYGYTF. The CDR3 bases are TGTGCCAGCAGTCACCTGGACAGGGAGAACTATGGCTACACCTTC.

This chain links TRBV7-8 with TRBJ2-7, with D possibly being TRBD2 (6 bases). The germline V and J ends were trimmed by 5 bases and 3 bases, with 11 bases remaining between them. The CDR3 contains 13 residues. Germline V gives CDR1 SGHVS, CDR2 FQNEAQ. The CDR3 DNA sequence: TGTGCCAGCAGCCCGGGACTTAACTACGAGCAGTACTTC. The encoded protein is CASSPGLNYEQYF.

The V call is TRBV12-3 or TRBV12-4, the J call TRBJ1-2; D possibly corresponds to TRBD1 (5 bases). CDR3 size: 13 residues. The CDR3: CGVDGPGMAGYTF. The CDR3 bases are TGTGGAGTGGATGGTCCAGGGATGGCGGGCTACACCTTC.

This clone was observed a single time. The rearrangement joins TRBV6-5 to TRBJ1-3, with TRBD1 as a possible D gene (5 bases). CDR1 is MNHEY and CDR2 is SVGAGI in the germline V gene. Trimming removed 4 bases at V and 2 bases at J, with 9 bases between. This CDR3 has 14 amino acids. The CDR3 loop is CASSFRGTGNTIYF. CDR3 sequence (DNA): TGTGCCAGCAGTTTCCGGGGGACTGGAAACACCATATATTTT.

This chain connects TRBV7-2 to TRBJ1-1; TRBD1 might be the D (6 bases). Germline assignment: CDR1 SGHTA and CDR2 FQGNSA. The V and J ends lost 3 bases and 7 bases respectively, with 12 bases between them. The CDR3 totals 13 residues. The CDR3 DNA sequence: TGTGCCAGCAGCTTCACAGGGTATGGTGAAGCTTTCTTT. Its protein product is CASSFTGYGEAFF.

This chain joins TRBV5-1 and TRBJ2-1; D is possibly TRBD1 (6 bases). The CDR3 extends over 15 amino acids. Trimming removed 1 base from V and 3 bases from J, with 11 bases in between. Germline loops: CDR1 SGHRS, CDR2 YFSETQ. The CDR3 DNA follows: TGCGCCAGCAGCTTGTCTGCAGGGGACTACAATGAGCAGTTCTTC. As protein: CASSLSAGDYNEQFF.

This clone was recorded only once. The chain carries TRBV5-4 and TRBJ2-6, with unresolved D. CDR1 SGHNT and CDR2 YYREEE come from the germline V gene (reference sequence). Deletions cut 0 bases from V and 0 bases from J, with 7 bases between. The CDR3 spans 16 residues. CDR3 DNA: TGTGCCAGCAGCTTGGACAGTCTCTCTGGGGCCAACGTCCTGACTTTC. This translates into CASSLDSLSGANVLTF.

This rearrangement joins TRBV18 to TRBJ2-2; no clear D. V shed 3 bases and J shed 3 bases, with 8 bases lying between them. Germline CDR1 reads KGHSH; CDR2 reads LQKENI. The CDR3 length is 14 residues. CDR3 DNA: TGTGCCAGCTCACCGGGCACCCACACCGGGGAGCTGTTTTTT. Translation gives CASSPGTHTGELFF.

The CDR3 sequence is CSAGREPNYGYTF. In nucleotides, the CDR3 is TGCAGCGCGGGACGGGAACCTAACTATGGCTACACCTTC. The rearrangement links TRBV29-1 to TRBJ1-2; TRBD1 might be the D (5 bases). The CDR3 is 13 amino acids. V was shortened by 7 bases and J by 0 bases, with 12 bases between the two germline ends. Germline V gene data show CDR1 as SQVTM and CDR2 as ANQGSEA.

The rearrangement links TRBV5-1 to TRBJ2-7; 8 bases match TRBD1. The CDR3 is 15 amino acids. V lost 0 bases, J lost 2 bases, and 4 bases stayed unmatched. Per germline, CDR1 SGHRS and CDR2 YFSETQ. As DNA, the CDR3 is TGCGCCAGCAGCTTGGGGCTACAGGGGGCCTACGAGCAGTACTTC. Its translation: CASSLGLQGAYEQYF.

The gene calls are TRBV30 and TRBJ1-1; TRBD1 aligns across 7 bases. CDR1 and CDR2 (germline): GTSNPN, SVGIG (reference sequence). This CDR3 comprises 14 residues. Losses at the gene ends were 3 bases for V and 5 bases for J; bases not matched to a gene: 9. CDR3 in amino acids: CAWRAGTAATEAFF. Here the CDR3 DNA reads TGTGCCTGGAGGGCCGGGACAGCGGCTACTGAAGCTTTCTTT.

CDR3 in DNA: TGTGCCAGCAGATCCAGACGGAGTGGTTCCACTGAAGCTTTCTTT. Amino acid sequence: CASRSRRSGSTEAFF. The rearrangement joins TRBV6-5 to TRBJ1-1; no clear D. This CDR3 is built from 15 residues. Per the germline V gene, CDR1 is MNHEY and CDR2 is SVGAGI. With 6 bases removed from V and 4 bases from J, the gap between germline ends came to 18 bases.